The 10 T cell receptor beta chains given below trace back to one sample, sequenced in a study of cytotoxic CD8 clonotypes in ibrutinib-treated CLL listed by TCRdb under 2021. In the paper's terms, the time point label means: eleven to twelve months on ibrutinib. Libraries were built with the immunoSEQ multiplex PCR assay. TCRdb stores this immuneACCESS table with in-frame sequences only. Part of the clones is absent; in the studies checked, under half of the shortfall reflects unresolved V genes, and no reason is known for the rest. The sample yields under 150,000 clones; roughly 90% were counted once. Roughly a tenth of the sample is held by the ten biggest clonotypes. The sequencing used PBMCs, collected after 12 months of ibrutinib treatment. Receptor source: a human donor with chronic lymphocytic leukemia.

This clone was counted a single time. The genes are TRBV7-2 and TRBJ1-5, with 8 bases lining up with TRBD1. Germline values: CDR1 SGHTA, CDR2 FQGNSA. The CDR3 is 17 amino acids. V shed 1 base, J shed 5 bases, and the junction held 10 bases outside the gene matches. Written as DNA, the CDR3 is TGTGCCAGCAGCTTAGACCATATGGACAGGGAGGATCAGCCCCAGCATTTT. Translating gives CASSLDHMDREDQPQHF. The variable domain in full, completed from reference TRBV7-2 and TRBJ1-5, reads GAGVSQSPSNKVTEKGKDVELRCDPISGHTALYWYRQSLGQGLEFLIYFQGNSAPDKSGLPSDRFSAERTGGSVSTLTIQRTQQEDSAVYLCASSLDHMDREDQPQHFGDGTRLSIL.

This clone occurred once. This chain connects TRBV28 to TRBJ1-5; D is uncertain. CDR1 and CDR2 from the germline V gene are MDHEN and SYDVKM. V was cut by 2 bases and J by 4 bases, with 3 bases left in between. The CDR3 loop spans 12 amino acids. The CDR3 region is CASSLPNQPQHF. The CDR3 DNA reads TGTGCCAGCAGTTTACCAAATCAGCCCCAGCATTTT.

V and J are TRBV18 and TRBJ1-4, with unresolved D. Deletions cut 2 bases from V and 17 bases from J, with 18 bases between. CDR1 and CDR2 (germline): KGHSH, LQKENI. The length of the CDR3 is 13 residues. CDR3 DNA: TGTGCCAGCTCACCAAGAGGGTTCGGGGAAACCTTTTTT. Its protein is CASSPRGFGETFF.

This clone has just one count. This chain joins TRBV9 and TRBJ2-2, with D perhaps matching TRBD2 (6 bases). The V gene's germline CDR1 is SGDLS and CDR2 YYNGEE. The CDR3 extends over 14 amino acids. The V end was cut by 3 bases, the J end by 5 bases, with 11 bases between. In DNA, the CDR3 is TGTGCCAGCAGCGCAGGTGGGGGGACCGGGGAGCTGTTTTTT. Residues: CASSAGGGTGELFF.

With respect to this clone: In the same sample, other DNA sequences code for this CDR3. The V gene is TRBV7-9, the J gene TRBJ2-5; D ambiguous. The CDR3 runs 11 residues. V dropped 5 bases and J dropped 5 bases, with 6 bases sitting between them. Per germline, CDR1 SEHNR and CDR2 FQNEAQ (reference sequence). The CDR3, as DNA: TGTGCCAGCAGCCGAAGGGAGACCCAGTACTTC. Translation gives CASSRRETQYF.

J is TRBJ2-5 and V is TRBV4-1, with TRBD1 matching 7 bases. This CDR3 region has 14 residues. Germline V lookup: CDR1 MGHRA, CDR2 YSYEKL. V lost 1 base and J lost 5; bases outside the gene matches: 4. The CDR3 region has the DNA TGCGCCAGCAGCCAAGCCGACAGGGCGGAGACCCAGTACTTC. This sequence encodes CASSQADRAETQYF.

The CDR3 is CAWTSGPSAPLHF. CDR3 coding DNA: TGTGCCTGGACTTCAGGGCCCTCGGCACCCCTCCACTTT. The chain recombines TRBV30 with TRBJ1-6, with D perhaps TRBD1 (5 bases). The CDR3 extends over 13 amino acids. The V gene lost 4 bases and the J gene lost 11 bases, with 15 bases spanning the gap. CDR1 is GTSNPN and CDR2 is SVGIG in the germline V gene (reference sequence).

The chain recombines TRBV28 with TRBJ1-5, with D perhaps matching TRBD1 (5 bases). Germline V CDR1 and CDR2: MDHEN, SYDVKM. The length of the CDR3 is 13 residues. V dropped 9 bases and J dropped 6 bases, with 15 bases sitting between them. CDR3 in amino acids: CASRRGGVQPQHF. In DNA form, the CDR3 reads TGTGCCAGTAGACGGGGGGGAGTTCAGCCCCAGCATTTT.

V gene TRBV11-1 combines with J gene TRBJ2-1; 13 bases line up with TRBD2. The CDR3 sequence is 15 residues long. Trimming at V came to 5 bases and at J to 4 bases, leaving 2 bases not matched to a gene. From germline, CDR1 is SGHAT and CDR2 FQDESV (reference sequence). The CDR3 DNA sequence: TGTGCCAGCAGCCCGGGACTAGCGGGGTACAATGAGCAGTTCTTC. Amino acid sequence: CASSPGLAGYNEQFF.

This chain connects TRBV28 to TRBJ2-1; 9 bases fit TRBD2. The CDR3 extends over 14 amino acids. With V trimmed by 3 bases and J by 7 bases, 4 bases remained unmatched. Germline values: CDR1 MDHEN, CDR2 SYDVKM. CDR3 residues: CASSFAGGGNEQFF. CDR3 in DNA: TGTGCCAGCAGTTTTGCGGGAGGGGGGAATGAGCAGTTCTTC.